This T cell receptor beta chain originates from a study of blood T cell repertoires in COVID-19. Overall study: Samples came from the United States, Italy and Spain, spanning acute and convalescent COVID-19. PBMCs, B-cell-depleted T cells, or T cells were the source of the cDNA or gDNA that made up the material.

This CDR3 has 15 residues. Trimming cost V 2 bases and J 7 bases; bases outside gene matches: 8. In germline, CDR1 is SGHTA, CDR2 FQGNSA. Original data processing: Amplification of reference gene primers was used by the study to estimate nucleated cell counts. The protocol was immunoSEQ multiplex PCR, while the TCRdb copy is restricted to in-frame clones and leaves out a portion. D and trimming were read from the DNA, whereas the V and J calls and clone size are those reported in that table. Of about 140,000 clones in the sample, 80% to 85% are singletons; the top ten hold roughly 8.2%. Sequenced input: peripheral blood. This chain connects TRBV7-2 to TRBJ2-3; 8 bases are shared with TRBD2. The clonotype originates from a human donor in a cohort sampled during active COVID-19. CDR3: CASSLKAGDGYTQYF. The DNA for the CDR3 is TGTGCCAGCAGCTTAAAAGCGGGGGATGGTTATACGCAGTATTTT.